The 10 T cell receptor beta chains below all came from one sample that was sequenced in a study of blood T cells in healthy people across ages (dated by TCRdb to the mid-2010s). Library preparation was by 5' RACE. Sequencing was performed on an Illumina HiSeq 2500. The second PCR ran for roughly 6 to 11 cycles and used a J-beta primer mix along with a sample-barcoded 5' primer. In TCRdb, the public reads were trimmed at Q25 with fastp and aligned with MiXCR, with productive beta chains retained. Entries that share a CDR3 protein sequence are merged under the most common genes and DNA. The sample table shows around 900,000 distinct CDR3 sequences, and around 30% are seen once. 17% of the sample is held by the ten biggest clonotypes. What was sequenced was blood. The receptors here all came from a woman aged 80 or older in good health.

This clonotype was counted ten times or more. V is TRBV7-9 and J is TRBJ2-5; TRBD1 agrees at 7 bases. The CDR3 is 15 amino acids. The V segment lost 5 bases and the J segment 2 bases; nucleotides outside the gene matches: 8. Germline CDR1 and CDR2: SEHNR and FQNEAQ (reference sequence). The CDR3 reads CASSRNLGQQETQYF. The CDR3 bases are TGTGCCAGCAGCCGCAACCTGGGACAGCAAGAGACCCAGTACTTC.

This rearrangement joins TRBV20-1 to TRBJ2-5, with D hard to call. The germline CDR1 and CDR2 sequences are DFQATT and SNEGSKA (reference sequence). The CDR3 is made up of 15 amino acids. V was trimmed by 3 bases and J by 2 bases, leaving 16 bases between them. The CDR3 sequence: CSASPLVAPQETQYF. The CDR3 DNA follows: TGCAGTGCTAGTCCCCTCGTTGCGCCTCAAGAGACCCAGTACTTC.

This clonotype occurred many times. This sequence joins TRBV20-1 and TRBJ1-2; perhaps TRBD1 as D (6 bases). V lost 6 bases to trimming and J lost 0 bases, with 20 bases between them. The CDR3 is made up of 16 amino acids. The V gene's germline CDR1 is DFQATT and CDR2 SNEGSKA (reference sequence). CDR3 in amino acids: CSAPVLDRYPNYGYTF. As DNA, the CDR3 is TGCAGTGCCCCCGTACTCGACAGGTATCCTAACTATGGCTACACCTTC.

This clonotype was recorded at least ten times. This chain joins TRBV6-2 or TRBV6-3 and TRBJ2-5; 10 nucleotides align to TRBD2. The V gene end was trimmed by 7 bases and the J gene end by 5 bases; junction bases not matched to a gene: 10. Germline loops: CDR1 MNHEY, CDR2 SVGEGT. This CDR3 contains 15 residues. CDR3 coding DNA: TGTGCCAGCAACCCAGCGGGGGGGCCGTTGGAGACCCAGTACTTC. It translates to CASNPAGGPLETQYF.

This clonotype appeared a few times. This may arise from a read error, as a much more abundant clone is one base away. The chain has TRBV6-2 or TRBV6-3 and TRBJ2-5, with 9 bases lining up with TRBD1. This CDR3 comprises 15 residues. The germline gives CDR1 MNHEY, CDR2 SVGEGT. V was clipped by 8 bases and J by 4 bases; unmatched bases: 11. The CDR3 sequence: CASRATGQGRETQYF. The CDR3 DNA reads as TGTGCCAGCCGAGCGACCGGACAGGGGAGAGAGACCCAGTACTTC.

The genes are TRBV4-1 and TRBJ2-7; D is perhaps TRBD1 (6 bases). Trimming pared 0 bases from V and 2 bases from J, leaving 17 bases between. Germline loops: CDR1 MGHRA, CDR2 YSYEKL. CDR3 size: 17 residues. CDR3 residues: CASSQDNLGTTTYEQYF. Here the CDR3 DNA reads TGCGCCAGCAGCCAAGATAATTTAGGGACAACTACCTACGAGCAGTACTTC.

This clonotype has ten or more counts. This chain uses TRBV20-1 with TRBJ1-6, with TRBD1 identical over 10 bases. The germline V gene encodes CDR1 DFQATT and CDR2 SNEGSKA (reference sequence). Trimming took 5 bases from V and 7 from J; bases not matched to a gene: 8. The CDR3 length is 15 residues. This CDR3 is CSASGETGGNSPLHF. The CDR3 bases are TGCAGTGCTTCCGGCGAGACAGGGGGCAATTCACCCCTCCACTTT.

Remarks on this clonotype: A much larger clone differs by one base, so this may be a read error. The rearrangement uses TRBV6-6 and TRBJ1-2; D is possibly TRBD1 (5 bases). The germline V and J ends were trimmed by 4 bases and 4 bases, with 16 bases remaining between them. The CDR3 totals 15 residues. The germline gives CDR1 MNHNY, CDR2 SVGAGI (reference sequence). CDR3 region: CASSSRAGSLYGYTF. CDR3 DNA sequence: TGTGCCAGCAGTTCAAGGGCAGGGAGTCTCTATGGCTACACCTTC.

With regard to this clonotype: One end of the junction varies from germline; a read error may be responsible. The J gene is TRBJ2-4, the V gene TRBV7-2, with 7 bases matching TRBD1. Looked up from germline, CDR1 is SGHTA and CDR2 is FQGNSA. The CDR3 contains 19 residues. The CDR3 loop reads CASSVSGQLLDLAKSIQYF. In DNA, the CDR3 is TGTGCCAGCAGCGTCTCGGGACAGCTACTCGATCTAGCCAAAAGCATTCAGTACTTC.

There are a few counts of this clonotype. The CDR3 DNA reads TGTGCCAGCAGTTCTAGGCGGAGAGAGACTGAAGCTTTCTTT. Translated: CASSSRRRETEAFF. This chain uses TRBV6-2 or TRBV6-3 with TRBJ1-1; D is unresolved. The CDR3 is made up of 14 amino acids. Trimming shortened V by 4 bases and J by 5 bases, and 14 bases separated the two germline ends. The germline V gene encodes CDR1 MNHEY and CDR2 SVGEGT.